The source of this T cell receptor beta chain is a study of T cell responses to AZD1222 COVID-19 vaccine. Here immunoSEQ multiplex PCR was the method, and the copy in TCRdb shows in-frame clones only, minus some. The data contain around 120,000 clones, about 93% of them singletons. The CDR3 contains 13 residues. This sample comprised peripheral blood, obtained 28 days after the second AZD1222 dose. The TCR sequence derives from an adult who received the AZD1222 COVID-19 vaccine. The rearrangement joins TRBV21-1 to TRBJ1-3. TRBV21-1 has pseudogene status. This CDR3 is CASSKGREDTIYF. CDR3 sequence (DNA): TGTGCCAGCAGCAAAGGTCGTGAAGACACCATATATTTT.